The 3 T cell receptor beta chains below were found in one sample sequenced in a study of CD8 T cells in ankylosing spondylitis. Broader study findings: It appeared that ankylosing spondylitis blood was characterized by a TCR beta motif of 8 or 9 highly homologous variants.

The antigens for these receptors are not known. TCRdb re-analysed the 5' RACE reads in MiXCR, keeping a single row per CDR3 protein. The table records about 800,000 distinct CDR3 sequences, approximately 12% of them present only once. Sequenced material: blood, either unsorted or a sorted T cell fraction (not recorded which). The receptors shown here come from a male donor with ankylosing spondylitis.

The gene calls are TRBV2 and TRBJ2-7; TRBD2 aligns across 8 bases. The trim removed 6 bases at V and 6 bases at J, leaving 16 bases unmatched. Germline V CDR1 and CDR2: SNHLY, FYNNEI. The CDR3 extends over 16 amino acids. CDR3 sequence reads: CASSLNPIGLAGEQYF. The CDR3 bases are TGTGCCAGCAGCCTCAACCCTATCGGACTAGCTGGCGAGCAGTACTTC.

V gene TRBV6-2 or TRBV6-3 combines with J gene TRBJ2-3; no reliable D call. The CDR3 totals 15 residues. Trimming removed 2 bases at V and 6 bases at J, with 15 bases between. CDR1 and CDR2 (germline): MNHEY, SVGEGT. DNA for the CDR3: TGTGCCAGCAGTTACGGCCTAACCGATGATGATACGCAGTATTTT. Translated, it gives CASSYGLTDDDTQYF.

This rearrangement joins TRBV11-3 to TRBJ2-7; D might be TRBD1 (6 bases). Germline V gene lookup returns CDR1 SGHNT and CDR2 YENEEA. V lost 5 bases and J 6 bases, leaving 17 bases between the germline ends. This CDR3 is 14 amino acids long. CDR3 amino acids: CASSLSPTGGEQYF. The CDR3 DNA reads as TGTGCCAGCAGCCTATCTCCGACAGGCGGCGAGCAGTACTTC. Full variable domain (rest looked up from reference TRBV11-3 and TRBJ2-7): EAGVVQSPRYKIIEKKQPVAFWCNPISGHNTLYWYLQNLGQGPELLIRYENEEAVDDSQLPKDRFSAERLKGVDSTLKIQPAELGDSAVYLCASSLSPTGGEQYFGPGTRLTVT.